This TCR beta chain emerged from a study of T cell responses to AZD1222 COVID-19 vaccine. Points from the study as a whole: With dominance at 160-218 and 743-854, vaccine-associated CD4 TCRs spanned spike.

CDR1 SGHTA and CDR2 FQGTGA come from the germline V gene. V lost 3 bases and J lost 8, with 14 bases in between. The CDR3 runs 14 residues. The table came from immunoSEQ multiplex PCR; TCRdb's copy has only in-frame clones and leaves some out. The table includes more than 75,000 clones, around 90% detected once. Regarding this clone: Its antigen is undetermined.

The material was peripheral blood, obtained on day 0 of AZD1222 vaccination. The chain has TRBV7-3 and TRBJ2-1; D possibly corresponds to TRBD2 (6 bases). The source is an adult in good health. The CDR3 is CASSLMPGGHEQFF. The CDR3 region has the DNA TGTGCCAGCAGCTTGATGCCCGGAGGGCATGAGCAGTTCTTC.